This T cell receptor beta chain was captured by sequencing in a study of shared clonotypes between healthy human individuals. Deep-level assay runs were performed. Every immunoSEQ plate was one replicate of a subset's evenly spread DNA. Generated by immunoSEQ multiplex PCR, the TCRdb table keeps only in-frame clones and is missing some. This table has 450,000 to 500,000 clones, more than 75% appearing once. CDR1 and CDR2 (germline): LGHNA, YSLEER. V shed 0 bases and J 9 bases; nucleotides not matched to a gene: 7. This CDR3 has 15 amino acids. Input material: PBMCs. This clonotype originated in a woman aged 35 to 49 in good health. Some clones in this sample may be carry-over from other donors' samples. The chain has TRBV4-3 and TRBJ1-5; 8 nucleotides agree with TRBD1. The chain's CDR3 is CASSQERTGTWPQHF. The CDR3 DNA is TGCGCCAGCAGCCAAGAGAGGACAGGGACGTGGCCCCAGCATTTT.